This entry features one TCR beta chain sequence. No antigen is known for it. Base qualities were left out, and no much larger clone turns up one base away. The data originate from a study of cytomegalovirus exposure and HLA in healthy donors (dated by TCRdb to about 2017). The study in broad terms: According to a later analysis, the roughly 120 validation repertoires were produced on the same platform as the 680 or so repertoires of the first cohort. To predict cytomegalovirus infection status, the study combined high-throughput TCR immunosequencing, statistical association of individual TCRs with disease status, and machine learning. The study was designed to test whether signatures of past pathogen exposure could be identified by cataloging public T cell receptors. In addition to the first cohort of hundreds of subjects, a separate validation cohort of approximately 110 different subjects was used.

The library was generated by the immunoSEQ multiplex PCR assay. Per the authors' processing: A statistical classification framework was developed to diagnose cytomegalovirus status using the catalog of TCR beta chain sequences. The table comes from immuneACCESS by way of TCRdb, which keeps in-frame sequences with V and J called. Part of the clones is missing from these tables; in studies checked, under half for an unresolved V gene and the rest for unknown reasons. That table furnishes V, J and clone size, whereas the DNA furnished D and trimming. The sample contains some 160,000 clones, more than 75% of them found a single time. About 3% of the sample is held by the ten biggest clonotypes. The donors were included in the validation cohort of roughly 130 subjects, a group kept apart from the approximately 700-subject first cohort. CDR3 length: 16 amino acids, cysteine to phenylalanine. The sequence is cut down to CDR3 DNA, 48 bases in frame from base 1. Germline trimming amounts to 7 bases on V and 6 bases on J, with 11 as the count of junction bases outside the gene matches. The germline V gene specifies SGHTA as CDR1 and FQGNSA as CDR2.

Paper-wide results and their limitations: In vitro tests confirmed that a few of the cytomegalovirus-associated TCR beta chains recognize cytomegalovirus antigens. A later analysis found that TCRs clustered in the first cohort also tended to co-occur in the roughly 120 validation repertoires, with roughly 95% of cluster scores above 0. The authors suggested that the approach could potentially be generalized to other disease states and immunological phenotypes. Across donors, most TCR sequences were observed very rarely, whereas some public TCRs were present in many individuals. The study listed 164 TCR beta chains as associated with cytomegalovirus. Cytomegalovirus status was reported to be diagnosed by the classifier with high specificity and sensitivity in both the original and validation cohorts. The validation cohort had no HLA typing available for a later analysis, so co-occurrence within that cohort was assessed over all 110 or so repertoires.

The source of this sequence is a man between 18 and 29 years old in good health and CMV-seronegative. The V and J genes are TRBV7-2 and TRBJ1-5, with 11 central nucleotides matching TRBD1. The specimen was PBMCs. The DNA is TGTGCCAGCACCCCCGTCGTGGGGACAGGGGGTCAGCCCCAGCATTTT. Translated, this gives CASTPVVGTGGQPQHF. With all but the CDR3 taken from the reference TRBV7-2 and TRBJ1-5 genes, the full variable domain is: GAGVSQSPSNKVTEKGKDVELRCDPISGHTALYWYRQSLGQGLEFLIYFQGNSAPDKSGLPSDRFSAERTGGSVSTLTIQRTQQEDSAVYLCASTPVVGTGGQPQHFGDGTRLSIL.